This T cell receptor beta chain was sequenced in a study of T cells in localized non-small cell lung cancer. Assay used: immunoSEQ multiplex PCR; TCRdb lists only in-frame clones, some missing. The sample records about 40,000 clones, about 88% being singletons. For this clone: The antigen is unknown.

Overall study results and limits: Uninvolved adjacent lung had the highest recorded T cell clonality, with tumor below it.

The sequence was obtained from a man aged 18-49 years with stage I lung adenocarcinoma. The material was peripheral blood, obtained before any cancer treatment.

The CDR3 sequence is CASSLDQGRPEAFF. CDR3 DNA: TGTGCCAGCAGTTTAGATCAGGGTAGGCCTGAAGCTTTCTTT. The chain employs TRBV27 and TRBJ1-1; a possible D gene is TRBD1 (5 bases). CDR1 is MNHEY and CDR2 is SMNVEV in the germline V gene (reference sequence). V was shortened by 2 bases and J by 6 bases, with 13 bases between the two germline ends. There are 14 residues in the CDR3.